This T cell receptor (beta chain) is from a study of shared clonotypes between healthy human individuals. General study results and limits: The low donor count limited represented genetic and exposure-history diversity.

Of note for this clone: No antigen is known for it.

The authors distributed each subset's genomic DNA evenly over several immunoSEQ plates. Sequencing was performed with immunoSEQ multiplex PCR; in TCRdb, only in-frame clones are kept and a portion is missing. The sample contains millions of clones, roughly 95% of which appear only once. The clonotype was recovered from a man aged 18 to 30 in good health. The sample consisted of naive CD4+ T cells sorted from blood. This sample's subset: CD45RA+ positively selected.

DNA of the CDR3: TGTGCCATCAGTGTCGGGACAGGGGTACAAGAGACCCAGTACTTC. It codes for CAISVGTGVQETQYF. V gene TRBV10-3 combines with J gene TRBJ2-5, with 10 bases that match TRBD1. The CDR3 consists of 15 residues. The germline V gene encodes CDR1 ENHRY and CDR2 SYGVKD. The V gene end was trimmed by 4 bases and the J gene end by 2 bases; junction bases not matched to a gene: 4.